The text below deals with one T cell receptor (beta chain). This record belongs to a study of blood T cell repertoires in COVID-19. In the study overall: Sites across the United States, Italy and Spain contributed samples from acute and convalescent COVID-19.

V dropped 6 bases and J dropped 5 bases, with 11 bases sitting between them. This CDR3 region has 13 residues. The germline V gene encodes CDR1 LGHDT and CDR2 YNNKEL (reference sequence). Authors' processing steps: For nucleated cells, counts were estimated from reference gene primer amplification. The assay was immunoSEQ multiplex PCR, and TCRdb's table has in-frame clones only and misses some. For V, J and clone size, that table is used; D and trimming come from the DNA. The sample comprises about 180,000 clones, over 80% of which are singletons, and 8% to 9.5% rests with the top ten. The source of this sequence is a woman aged 70 to 79 with acute or convalescent COVID-19. The specimen was peripheral blood. The chain is built from TRBV3-1 (or the pseudogene TRBV3-2) and TRBJ1-5; tentatively, D is TRBD1 (6 bases). The CDR3 DNA reads as TGTGCCAGCAGTCAGGGGTACGATCAGCCCCAGCATTTT. Residues: CASSQGYDQPQHF.